The present T cell receptor beta chain was sequenced within a study of T cell responses to AZD1222 COVID-19 vaccine. This clone was recorded only once. What it binds is unknown. TCRdb's copy holds only in-frame clones and misses some; the assay was immunoSEQ multiplex PCR. The sample has about 110,000 clones, approximately 90% seen once. Points from the study as a whole: Mostly white British, mostly female donors; authors suggested clonal diversity may be underestimated. Researchers took repertoire samples only after the peak T cell response had come. AZD1222 recipients seropositive at baseline numbered only 5 or 6.

The V end was cut by 4 bases, the J end by 0 bases, with 7 bases between. This CDR3 has 13 residues. Germline assignment: CDR1 SEHNR and CDR2 FQNEAQ (reference sequence). This chain connects TRBV7-9 to TRBJ2-7; D is perhaps TRBD2 (5 bases). This receptor was taken from an adult in good health. Sequencing used peripheral blood, obtained on day 0 of MenACWY control vaccination. This CDR3 reads CASSYTSSYEQYF. CDR3 nucleotide sequence: TGTGCCAGCAGCTACACTAGCTCCTACGAGCAGTACTTC.